The text below deals with one TCR beta chain. The sample originates from a study of patients and donors after allogeneic stem cell transplantation. MiXCR, run by TCRdb on the RT-PCR reads, gives a single entry per CDR3 protein. The sample shows about 76,000 distinct CDR3 sequences, approximately 25% of them seen only once. With 0 bases removed from V and 1 base from J, the gap between germline ends came to 14 bases. This CDR3 region has 16 residues. The germline CDR1 and CDR2 sequences are DFQATT and SNEGSKA (reference sequence). The chain links TRBV20-1 to TRBJ2-3, with D perhaps TRBD2 (6 bases). The sequencing sample was made of blood, either unsorted or a sorted T cell fraction (not recorded which). The clonotype originates from a human donor who was either an allogeneic HSCT recipient or a stem cell or donor lymphocyte infusion donor (not recorded which). It is not recorded whose cells these are; they may come from a transplant donor. The CDR3 reads CSARDRREGGTDTQYF. In DNA, the CDR3 is TGCAGTGCTAGAGATAGGAGGGAAGGAGGCACAGATACGCAGTATTTT.